Listed below are T cell receptor beta chains from one sample, sequenced in a study of blood T cell repertoires in COVID-19. TCRdb's copy holds only in-frame clones and misses some; the assay was immunoSEQ multiplex PCR. The table records more than 200,000 clones, under 90% of them present only once. Specimen: peripheral blood. All receptors derive from a man in his forties or fifties with acute or convalescent COVID-19. Each CDR3 is given with its conserved first and last residue. The D gene is left open where the match is weak. Clone size is shown for a subset of rows, as once, few, many or a class of expanded clone.

TRBJ1-6	-	TRBV5-6	-	CASSLGTPRTSPLHF	TGTGCCAGCAGCTTAGGCACCCCCCGGACATCACCCCTCCACTTT
TRBJ1-4	few	TRBV11-2	-	CASSFDGNEKLFF	TGTGCCAGCAGCTTTGACGGGAATGAAAAACTGTTTTTT
TRBJ1-2	-	TRBV7-8	TRBD1	CASSSRDRYGYTF	TGTGCCAGCAGCTCCCGGGACAGATATGGCTACACCTTC
TRBJ1-1	-	TRBV4-1	-	CASSQWFSGLEAFF	TGCGCCAGCAGCCAGTGGTTTTCAGGACTCGAAGCTTTCTTT
TRBJ1-5	-	TRBV19	-	CASRTESNQPQHF	TGTGCCAGTAGGACAGAAAGCAATCAGCCCCAGCATTTT
TRBJ1-2	-	TRBV27	TRBD1	CASKWGQGAGYGYTF	TGTGCCAGCAAATGGGGACAGGGGGCTGGCTATGGCTACACCTTC
TRBJ1-3	-	TRBV2	-	CASSGSSGNTIYF	TGTGCCAGCAGTGGGAGCTCTGGAAACACCATATATTTT
TRBJ1-5	-	TRBV7-9	-	CASSPTGGTNQPQHF	TGTGCCAGCAGCCCGACCGGGGGTACCAATCAGCCCCAGCATTTT
TRBJ2-2	-	TRBV7-9	-	CASSLQGAGELFF	TGTGCCAGCAGCCTACAGGGAGCCGGGGAGCTGTTTTTT
TRBJ2-7	-	TRBV6-5	TRBD1	CASSGTAKYEQYF	TGTGCCAGCAGCGGGACAGCAAAATACGAGCAGTACTTC
TRBJ2-1	few	TRBV27	-	CASRRGTPILDEQFF	TGTGCCAGCAGACGAGGGACTCCGATCTTGGATGAGCAGTTCTTC
TRBJ2-7	-	TRBV5-1	-	CASSLDGRSYEQYF	TGCGCCAGCAGCTTGGATGGCAGAAGCTACGAGCAGTACTTC
TRBJ2-5	-	TRBV5-1	TRBD1	CASSLVPGGEETQYF	TGCGCCAGCAGCTTGGTACCAGGGGGTGAAGAGACCCAGTACTTC
TRBJ1-5	-	TRBV9	-	CASSGDTSNQPQHF	TGTGCCAGCAGCGGGGACACCAGCAATCAGCCCCAGCATTTT
TRBJ2-2	-	TRBV4-2	-	CASSLKLTGELFF	TGTGCCAGCAGCCTAAAACTCACCGGGGAGCTGTTTTTT
TRBJ1-2	-	TRBV19	TRBD1	CASSLQGAKSLRNGYTF	TGTGCCAGTAGTCTACAGGGGGCCAAGTCGTTAAGAAATGGCTACACCTTC
TRBJ2-5	-	TRBV6-1	-	CASSEASGSGETQYF	TGTGCCAGCAGTGAAGCTAGCGGAAGCGGAGAGACCCAGTACTTC
TRBJ1-1	-	TRBV27	TRBD1	CASREGQMNTEAFF	TGTGCCAGCAGGGAGGGACAGATGAACACTGAAGCTTTCTTT
TRBJ1-1	-	TRBV7-9	-	CASSPNPGVNTEAFF	TGTGCCAGCAGCCCAAATCCGGGAGTGAACACTGAAGCTTTCTTT
TRBJ2-3	few	TRBV9	TRBD2	CASSSPGLAITDTQYF	TGTGCCAGCAGCTCGCCGGGACTAGCCATCACAGATACGCAGTATTTT
TRBJ1-2	-	TRBV6-5	TRBD1	CASSYSNRGSYGYTF	TGTGCCAGCAGTTACTCGAACAGGGGGAGCTATGGCTACACCTTC
TRBJ1-4	-	TRBV11-2	-	CASSLEIYGTKDEKLFF	TGTGCCAGCAGCTTAGAAATTTACGGGACAAAAGATGAAAAACTGTTTTTT
TRBJ2-5	-	TRBV9	TRBD2	CASSVAGTSGGGVETQYF	TGTGCCAGCAGCGTAGCGGGGACTAGCGGGGGTGGGGTGGAGACCCAGTACTTC
TRBJ1-2	few	TRBV6-5	TRBD1	CASRSPGQGIGYTF	TGTGCCAGCAGGTCACCCGGACAGGGTATTGGCTACACCTTC
TRBJ2-3	-	TRBV19	TRBD1	CASGGSLGTGFSDTQYF	TGTGCCAGTGGGGGGAGCCTAGGGACAGGGTTTTCAGATACGCAGTATTTT
TRBJ2-2	-	TRBV27	TRBD1	CASSNRGRGGELFF	TGTGCCAGCAGTAACAGGGGCCGGGGCGGGGAGCTGTTTTTT
TRBJ1-4	-	TRBV11-2	-	CASSLTEGWMELFF	TGTGCCAGCAGCTTGACCGAGGGCTGGATGGAACTGTTTTTT
TRBJ2-3	-	TRBV10-1	-	CASSVSTDTQYF	TGCGCCAGCAGTGTAAGCACAGATACGCAGTATTTT
TRBJ1-2	-	TRBV2	TRBD1	CASKTGGNYGYTF	TGTGCCAGCAAAACAGGGGGCAACTATGGCTACACCTTC
TRBJ1-6	-	TRBV3-1/TRBV3-2	-	CASSQELGSGKFTPTHF	TGTGCCAGCAGCCAAGAATTAGGTAGCGGTAAATTCACCCCAACCCACTTT
TRBJ2-5	-	TRBV4-1	TRBD2	CASSQVPGGRGGQETQYF	TGCGCCAGCAGCCAAGTGCCCGGAGGGCGGGGGGGACAAGAGACCCAGTACTTC
TRBJ1-1	-	TRBV10-3	-	CAISERGTEAFF	TGTGCCATCAGTGAACGGGGAACTGAAGCTTTCTTT
TRBJ1-4	-	TRBV5-4	TRBD1	CASSLYQGAGNEKLFF	TGTGCCAGCAGCTTGTATCAGGGGGCCGGTAATGAAAAACTGTTTTTT
TRBJ1-1	-	TRBV7-9	TRBD1	CASSRQGEAFF	TGTGCCAGCAGCCGACAGGGGGAAGCTTTCTTT
TRBJ1-1	-	TRBV12-3/TRBV12-4	-	CASSFPGGYEAFF	TGTGCCAGCAGTTTTCCGGGCGGGTATGAAGCTTTCTTT
TRBJ1-4	-	TRBV25-1	TRBD1	CASSWGRGATNEKLFF	TGTGCCAGCAGTTGGGGCAGGGGGGCAACTAATGAAAAACTGTTTTTT
TRBJ1-4	few	TRBV6-6	TRBD1	CASRYGTGYEKLFF	TGTGCCAGCAGATACGGGACAGGGTATGAAAAACTGTTTTTT
TRBJ2-7	-	TRBV5-1	TRBD1	CASSTRQGTYDEQYF	TGCGCCAGCAGCACCCGACAGGGCACGTACGACGAGCAGTACTTC
TRBJ2-5	-	TRBV3-1/TRBV3-2	-	CASSQEPPGGAETQYF	TGTGCCAGCAGCCAAGAACCTCCAGGAGGGGCAGAGACCCAGTACTTC
TRBJ1-3	-	TRBV5-1	TRBD1	CASSGTASWGDTIYF	TGCGCCAGCAGCGGGACAGCGTCCTGGGGGGACACCATATATTTT
TRBJ2-2	-	TRBV5-4	-	CASSSGTRVGELFF	TGTGCCAGCAGCTCCGGGACTCGGGTCGGGGAGCTGTTTTTT